The following is a T cell receptor (beta chain) sequence with its context. What this receptor recognizes is not known. Base qualities are not at hand, and no much larger clone is one base apart. This entry is derived from a study of cytomegalovirus exposure and HLA in healthy donors (dated by TCRdb to 2016 to 2017). Looking at the study overall: An earlier analysis of approximately 590 of the donors reported 250 to 300 Gb of sequence data and approximately 110 million unique TCR beta sequences from 150 million to 200 million T cells. About 280 gigabases of sequencing data and roughly 80 million unique TCR sequences made up an early release that covered approximately 650 HLA-typed donors. Of the 350 to 400 genotyped donors, approximately 82% fell in the genetic ancestry cluster associated with self-reported Caucasian donors. The study aimed to test whether cataloging public T cell receptors could reveal signatures of past pathogen exposure. The study used immunosequencing to profile the T cell repertoires of under 700 subjects and linked those repertoires to cytomegalovirus serostatus. In addition to the first cohort of 500 to 850 subjects, a separate validation cohort of approximately 110 different subjects was used. To predict cytomegalovirus infection status, the study brought together high-throughput TCR immunosequencing, statistical association of individual TCRs with disease status, and machine learning. A later analysis re-examined previously published TCR beta repertoires from 600 to 700 donors and added high-resolution HLA genotyping to investigate patterns of TCR occurrence. In the later analysis, no new phenotypic data were used to find candidate immune exposures; instead, reliance was placed on TCR beta sequences and their occurrence across donors. An earlier analysis of approximately 640 of the donors applied high-throughput TCR beta sequencing to assess whether each TCR beta V gene segment acted as functional or pseudogenic. Donor age, sex, ethnicity and CMV serostatus were compiled alongside the repertoire data. Genome-wide SNP genotypes for about 60% of the 666 donors were used in a later genetic analysis, which treated that subset as a discovery cohort. Every repertoire in the discovery cohort had been generated on one and the same sequencing platform. Class I and class II HLA loci were covered by the typing at four-digit resolution. Typing coverage differed by locus: A, B, C, DRB1 and DQB1 were typed in about 620-640 donors, DQA1 in about 500, DPA1 in around 610, and DPB1 in just under 490. Several DR-DQ haplotypes were handled as single units for association and clustering because linkage in the cohort was strong. Across around 400 genotyped donors of the cohort, an average of approximately 200,000 unique TCR beta nucleotide sequences per donor were sequenced, and roughly 17% of those sequences were non-productive. General study outcomes and caveats: In an earlier analysis of 587 of the donors, most TCR beta V segments appeared in productive rearrangements about 87% or about 30% of the time, broadly matching IMGT annotations. The classifier was reported to diagnose cytomegalovirus status with high specificity and sensitivity in both the original cohort and the validation cohort. Because counts were too low, approximately 18 rarely observed V segments, including chromosome 9 orphons, were excluded from the earlier analysis of several hundred of the donors. A later analysis found that TCR association rates varied across HLA loci, with DRB1 alleles showing the most associated TCRs and HLA-C alleles the fewest. Several of the top co-occurrence clusters appeared to be linked to parvovirus B19, influenza, CMV and Epstein-Barr virus, according to a later analysis. Most CMV-associated TCR beta chains appeared to be HLA-restricted in a later analysis, and the HLA associations seemed to be driven largely by CMV exposure. The authors suggested that the approach could potentially be generalized to other disease states and immunological phenotypes. In vitro tests confirmed that a few of the cytomegalovirus-associated TCR beta chains recognize cytomegalovirus antigens. The study gave a list of some 150 TCR beta chains associated with cytomegalovirus. The 87-base-pair reads could not distinguish some IMGT-functional V segments, including TRBV6-2 and TRBV6-3, so those segments were excluded. Most TCR sequences were seen in very few donors, while some public TCRs were found in many individuals. In a later genetic analysis, fewer N-insertions in productive TCRs were reported among donors in an Asian-associated ancestry cluster than the roughly 700-donor mean. A further reported finding was that TCR beta sequences accurately predicted the HLA-A and HLA-B alleles for most subjects in the first cohort. This cohort had only TCR beta chains sequenced, and the lack of alpha or paired-chain data limited which features could be detected. HLA typing was unavailable for some donors at each locus, so association tests used only the typed subset. An association between a missense DCLRE1C variant and V-gene and J-gene trimming of TCR beta chains was found in a later genetic analysis and replicated in an independent cohort. The presence/absence analyses assumed that sequencing depth was roughly uniform across donors, and that assumption may not be true. Correlated functional status among segregating V segments might reflect linkage disequilibrium, but an unknown experimental factor could not be ruled out. For the cohort, immune exposure information was limited to CMV serostatus. In a later analysis, HLA-associated TCR beta chains were found to be more clonally expanded and to have lower generation probabilities than equally common non-associated chains. In a later analysis, some 18,000 TCR beta sequences were associated with specific HLA alleles at a false discovery rate of 0.05. A cluster of highly shared sequence variants was judged likely to be a technical artifact of the sequencing pipeline. When HLA alleles, especially DR and DQ, strongly co-occurred, attributing TCR associations to individual alleles was difficult.

Library preparation was by the immunoSEQ multiplex PCR assay. For the multiplex PCR, a mixture combining 60 forward primers for TCR Vbeta segments and 13 reverse primers for TCR Jbeta segments was used. The CDR3 region of rearranged TCR beta genes was amplified from genomic DNA with a multiplex PCR assay. The amplified TCR beta libraries were sequenced on the Illumina HiSeq System as 87-base-pair reads. As for how the authors treated the data: A later analysis counted tens of millions of unique TCR beta chains across the 666 repertoires, and around 9.9 million of these chains were shared by at least two donors. Raw reads were error-corrected and collapsed into unique sequences with a nearest-neighbor algorithm that merged closely related sequences to remove PCR and sequencing errors. V, D and J gene segments were assigned by aligning CDR3 sequences to IMGT reference sequences. For a sequence to be retained, a match of at least six nucleotides was required to both a V gene segment and a J gene segment. A rearrangement was called productive if the CDR3 had no stop codons and remained in frame with V and J, and every other rearrangement was called non-productive. Following IMGT convention, CDR3 was defined as the stretch from the second conserved V-encoded cysteine up to the conserved J-encoded phenylalanine. In an earlier analysis of 587 of the donors, sequences lacking an unambiguous match to a single V gene segment were excluded. An earlier analysis of around 600 of the donors classified V segments as functional when productive rearrangements were above 56.7% and as segregating when the standard deviation between donors was above 5%. A statistical classification framework was built for diagnosing cytomegalovirus status from the catalog of TCR beta chain sequences. V and J gene assignment, in a later analysis, came from comparing TCR nucleotide sequences with IMGT/GENE-DB human TR gene sequences. In a later analysis, CDR3 sequences and most-parsimonious VDJ recombination scenarios were assigned using the TCRdist pipeline. In a later analysis, each TCR beta chain was defined by its CDR3 amino acid sequence together with its V-gene family, and reads without a unique V-gene family were excluded. To address suspected cross-contamination and a sequencing artifact, a later analysis removed 550 to 750 highly shared, low-generation-probability nucleotide sequences. For each public chain, a later analysis derived a clonal expansion index from normalized ranks of inferred template counts within each repertoire. A later analysis computed generation probabilities with a VDJ recombination model fitted to out-of-frame rearrangements, and checked the results against IGoR. A later analysis scored TCR-TCR, TCR-HLA and TCR-CMV co-occurrence with hypergeometric tests, applying a repertoire-size bias correction to TCR pairs. False discovery rates were estimated in a later analysis by permuting HLA or CMV assignments 20 times. In a later analysis, co-occurring TCRs were grouped using DBSCAN, with TCRdist sequence similarity added in when clustering inside HLA-allele-positive subsets. Repertoires with fewer than 30,000 or more than 120,000 public chains were left out of co-occurrence clustering, as were about 5 repertoires with anomalous nucleotide sharing. TCRdb's version of the immuneACCESS table is confined to in-frame rearrangements and falls short of the full clone set. An unresolved V gene accounts for under half of the shortfall where checked; the remainder is of unknown origin. V, J and clone size reflect that table, while D and trimming were determined from the DNA. This sample comprises a few hundred thousand clones, around nine tenths of them detected only once. The top ten clones comprise about 2.3% of the sample.

The cohort consisted of 666 healthy bone marrow donors. At the time of sampling, all cohort members were nominally healthy, though unrecorded immune exposures were likely present. The donor was CMV seronegative and belonged to the group of roughly 330 seronegative cohort members. A peripheral blood sample was collected from each donor, and TCR beta sequencing was performed on peripheral blood mononuclear cells. Genomic DNA extraction from the blood cell samples was performed with the Qiagen DNeasy Blood Extraction Kit. From the germline V gene (reference sequence), CDR1 is WNHNN and CDR2 is SYGVQD. Spanning cysteine to phenylalanine, the CDR3 consists of 10 amino acids. Just CDR3 DNA is preserved here, 30 bases in frame from base 1. V is shortened by 6 bases, J by 8 bases, and the region joining them spans 7 bases.

The clonotype originates from a woman younger than 35 in good health and CMV-seronegative. The chain links TRBV10-1 with TRBJ1-1; no confident D gene assignment can be made. Material for sequencing was PBMCs. The nucleotides are TGCGCCAGCAGGAGTCCCGAAGCTTTCTTT. Its protein reads: CASRSPEAFF.